These 5 T cell receptor beta chains came from one sample sequenced in a study of resident and recirculating memory T cells in vitiligo. The protocol was immunoSEQ multiplex PCR, while the TCRdb copy is restricted to in-frame clones and leaves out a portion. This table has roughly 80,000 clones, around 92% appearing once. The sample was blood. The receptors stem from a male donor with vitiligo.

This chain joins TRBV11-2 and TRBJ2-7; 9 bases line up with TRBD1. The CDR3 runs to 13 residues. J gave up 5 bases and V 5 bases, and 4 bases lay outside the gene matches. CDR1 and CDR2 from the germline V gene are SGHAT and FQNNGV. Here the CDR3 reads CASSPGDRDEQYF. CDR3 DNA sequence: TGTGCCAGCAGCCCTGGGGACAGGGACGAGCAGTACTTC.

This chain joins TRBV2 and TRBJ1-1; TRBD1 agrees at 7 bases. Germline V lookup: CDR1 SNHLY, CDR2 FYNNEI. With 4 bases clipped from V and 3 bases from J, the junction kept 14 bases outside the gene matches. This CDR3 comprises 17 residues. CDR3 amino acids: CASSAVVVGGGYTEAFF. The CDR3 nucleotides are TGTGCCAGCAGTGCCGTAGTCGTAGGGGGCGGTTACACTGAAGCTTTCTTT.

J is TRBJ2-2 and V is TRBV9; D gene unclear. CDR1 SGDLS and CDR2 YYNGEE come from the germline V gene. This CDR3 contains 14 residues. V gave up 3 bases and J gave up 0 bases, with 6 bases separating them. The CDR3 spells CASSDRTNTGELFF. For the CDR3, the DNA is TGTGCCAGCAGCGATAGAACGAACACCGGGGAGCTGTTTTTT.

This chain's CDR3 is CASSKEGGTGELFF. The DNA for the CDR3 is TGTGCCAGCAGCAAGGAGGGTGGCACCGGGGAGCTGTTTTTT. The chain links TRBV9 to TRBJ2-2, with a weak D call TRBD2 (6 bases). Trimming left V 4 bases short and J 4 bases short, with 11 bases between. The CDR3 extends over 14 amino acids. Germline assignment: CDR1 SGDLS and CDR2 YYNGEE.

The V and J genes are TRBV5-4 and TRBJ2-7, with 9 bases that match TRBD1. Germline CDR1 and CDR2: SGHNT and YYREEE (reference sequence). With V trimmed by 0 bases and J by 6 bases, 7 bases remained unmatched. The CDR3 sequence is 15 residues long. CDR3 residues: CASSLDRRTGVEQYF. CDR3 in DNA: TGTGCCAGCAGCTTGGACAGGAGGACAGGGGTCGAGCAGTACTTC.